The 4 T cell receptor beta chains given below trace back to one sample, sequenced in a study of cytomegalovirus exposure and HLA in healthy donors. Assay: immunoSEQ multiplex PCR; the TCRdb copy retains only in-frame clones and omits some. The data contain 150,000 to 200,000 clones, roughly 84% of them seen just once; the ten biggest clones take up 6% to 9%. Sequencing was done on a sample of PBMCs. The source is a man aged 18 to 29 in good health and CMV-seropositive.

The rearrangement joins TRBV4-3 to TRBJ2-7; 8 nucleotides align to TRBD2. From germline, CDR1 is LGHNA and CDR2 YSLEER. The V gene end was trimmed by 0 bases and the J gene end by 3 bases; junction bases not matched to a gene: 1. There are 14 residues in the CDR3. The CDR3 sequence: CASSQDGTSYEQYF. The CDR3, as DNA: TGCGCCAGCAGCCAAGACGGGACTAGCTACGAGCAGTACTTC.

V usage is TRBV6-6 and J usage is TRBJ1-2, with D unresolved. The length of the CDR3 is 14 residues. Trimming took off 2 bases at V and 4 bases at J, with 11 bases between the two ends. Per germline, CDR1 MNHNY and CDR2 SVGAGI (reference sequence). CDR3 sequence: CASSYTKLSYGYTF. CDR3 DNA: TGTGCCAGCAGTTACACCAAGCTTTCCTATGGCTACACCTTC.

The chain joins TRBV23-1 to TRBJ2-5, with a tentative D call TRBD2 (7 bases). TRBV23-1 is flagged as an ORF with uncertain function. The CDR3 extends over 17 amino acids. V dropped 0 bases and J dropped 2 bases, with 16 bases sitting between them. This chain's CDR3 is CASSQSNRGGGQETQYF. CDR3 bases: TGCGCCAGCAGTCAATCGAATAGGGGAGGGGGTCAAGAGACCCAGTACTTC.

This chain uses TRBV5-1 with TRBJ2-1, with D possibly matching TRBD2 (6 bases). Germline V gene lookup returns CDR1 SGHRS and CDR2 YFSETQ. The CDR3 extends over 17 amino acids. Trimming stripped 3 bases from V and 3 bases from J, with 19 bases between. CDR3: CASSWGRVDYRYNEQFF. The CDR3 DNA follows: TGCGCCAGCAGCTGGGGTCGTGTGGACTACCGCTACAATGAGCAGTTCTTC.